A single sample gave rise to the 15 T cell receptor beta chains below, sequenced in a study of T cell changes during pregnancy in multiple sclerosis. The table came from immunoSEQ multiplex PCR; TCRdb's copy has only in-frame clones and leaves some out. The profile covers around 65,000 clones, with roughly nine tenths appearing a single time and more than 2.5% taken by the ten largest. The sequenced sample was peripheral blood, obtained in the first trimester of pregnancy. All receptors come from a female donor in good health, enrolled as a control in a pregnancy study.

This chain links TRBV2 with TRBJ1-5; tentatively, D is TRBD1 (6 bases). The CDR3 runs 15 residues. V lost 6 bases and J 0 bases, leaving 12 bases between the germline ends. Germline values: CDR1 SNHLY, CDR2 FYNNEI. The CDR3 loop is CASSQGTLSNQPQHF. CDR3 coding DNA: TGTGCCAGCAGCCAAGGGACACTTAGCAATCAGCCCCAGCATTTT.

J is TRBJ2-1 and V is TRBV29-1; possible D gene TRBD2, 6 bases. The V end was cut by 0 bases, the J end by 3 bases, with 18 bases between. CDR3 size: 17 residues. Germline CDR1 reads SQVTM; CDR2 reads ANQGSEA. CDR3 in amino acids: CSVEDGTGSKFYNEQFF. CDR3 in DNA: TGCAGCGTTGAAGATGGGACCGGGAGCAAATTCTACAATGAGCAGTTCTTC.

In its sample, this clone was seen once. The V gene is TRBV5-1, the J gene TRBJ1-2; 7 bases are a match to TRBD1. Germline lookup yields CDR1 SGHRS and CDR2 YFSETQ. CDR3 length equals 12 residues. V was pared by 4 bases and J by 8 bases, with 5 bases of the junction left unmatched. DNA for the CDR3: TGCGCCAGCAGCGAACAGGGGTCGGGCTACACCTTC. This gives the protein CASSEQGSGYTF. The full variable domain, with the rest looked up from reference TRBV5-1 and TRBJ1-2, is KAGVTQTPRYLIKTRGQQVTLSCSPISGHRSVSWYQQTPGQGLQFLFEYFSETQRNKGNFPGRFSGRQFSNSRSEMNVSTLELGDSALYLCASSEQGSGYTFGSGTRLTVV.

The chain has TRBV4-3 and TRBJ2-7; D call uncertain. Per the germline V gene, CDR1 is LGHNA and CDR2 is YSLEER. CDR3 length: 14 residues. V was cut by 0 bases and J by 3 bases, with 9 bases left in between. The CDR3 here is CASSQDDNSYEQYF. In nucleotides, the CDR3 is TGCGCCAGCAGCCAAGATGACAATAGCTACGAGCAGTACTTC.

V and J are TRBV5-6 and TRBJ1-2; maybe TRBD1 (5 bases). The CDR3 sequence is 15 residues long. The germline V gene has CDR1 SGHDT and CDR2 YYEEEE. The V gene lost 6 bases and the J gene lost 3 bases, with 18 bases spanning the gap. CDR3 region: CASTPTAGGYYGYTF. Here the CDR3 DNA reads TGTGCCAGCACCCCAACAGCGGGGGGGTACTATGGCTACACCTTC. Supplemented by reference TRBV5-6 and TRBJ1-2, the full variable domain reads DAGVTQSPTHLIKTRGQQVTLRCSPKSGHDTVSWYQQALGQGPQFIFQYYEEEERQRGNFPDRFSGHQFPNYSSELNVNALLLGDSALYLCASTPTAGGYYGYTFGSGTRLTVV.

This clone was seen only once. The rearrangement joins TRBV6-5 to TRBJ1-5, with D possibly being TRBD1 (6 bases). Trimming removed 2 bases from V and 5 bases from J, with 10 bases in between. CDR1 MNHEY and CDR2 SVGAGI come from the germline V gene. The CDR3 extends over 14 amino acids. CDR3 sequence: CASSYPNRDQPQHF. The CDR3 DNA reads as TGTGCCAGCAGTTACCCAAACAGGGATCAGCCCCAGCATTTT.

J is TRBJ2-3 and V is TRBV9; D call uncertain. The CDR3 spans 15 residues. Germline V gene sequence: CDR1 SGDLS, CDR2 YYNGEE. Trimming cost V 0 bases and J 2 bases, with 10 bases left between them. The CDR3 region is CASSVASVPTDTQYF. CDR3 nucleotides: TGTGCCAGCAGCGTAGCAAGCGTCCCCACAGATACGCAGTATTTT.

This clone was seen a single time. J is TRBJ2-5 and V is TRBV18, with 11 positions matching TRBD1. With 8 bases clipped from V and 3 bases from J, the junction kept 8 bases outside the gene matches. Germline V gene sequence: CDR1 KGHSH, CDR2 LQKENI. This CDR3 region has 15 residues. CDR3 coding DNA: TGTGCCAGCACCTCTGGGACAGGGGGAGAAGAGACCCAGTACTTC. Translated: CASTSGTGGEETQYF.

This clone was picked up one time. The chain carries TRBV2 and TRBJ1-4; tentative D call: TRBD1 (6 bases). This CDR3 spans 14 amino acids. Per germline, CDR1 SNHLY and CDR2 FYNNEI. Deletions cut 5 bases from V and 8 bases from J, with 15 bases between. CDR3 in amino acids: CASSSHRVMEKLFF. DNA for the CDR3: TGTGCCAGCAGTTCCCACAGGGTTATGGAAAAACTGTTTTTT.

CDR3 nucleotides: TGTGCCAGCAGCTTTCGGAGTGGTCCCAAAAACATTCAGTACTTC. This encodes CASSFRSGPKNIQYF. The chain has TRBV5-4 and TRBJ2-4; D gene ambiguous. V lost 2 bases, J lost 2 bases, and 11 bases lay in between. CDR1 and CDR2 (germline): SGHNT, YYREEE (reference sequence). CDR3 length equals 15 residues.

CDR3 sequence: CASSVGTKETQYF. Here the CDR3 DNA reads TGTGCCAGCAGCGTAGGGACAAAAGAGACCCAGTACTTC. The chain combines TRBV9 with TRBJ2-5, with a tentative D call TRBD1 (5 bases). The germline CDR1 and CDR2 sequences are SGDLS and YYNGEE. The CDR3 length is 13 residues. The ends were cut back, 0 bases at V and 3 bases at J, with 6 bases in the middle.

The gene calls are TRBV7-2 and TRBJ1-6; 8 bases fit TRBD1. CDR1 is SGHTA and CDR2 is FQGNSA in the germline V gene. V dropped 5 bases and J dropped 17; count of bases not matched to a gene: 20. CDR3 length equals 16 residues. This CDR3 reads CASSPSFRTGPMEFHF. The CDR3 bases are TGTGCCAGCAGCCCTTCTTTCCGGACAGGGCCGATGGAGTTCCACTTT.

V gene TRBV27 combines with J gene TRBJ2-2, with D perhaps matching TRBD1 (5 bases). Germline loops: CDR1 MNHEY, CDR2 SMNVEV (reference sequence). The V and J ends lost 10 bases and 1 base respectively, with 10 bases between them. This CDR3 has 13 amino acids. The CDR3 region is CATIDRNTGELFF. DNA of the CDR3: TGTGCCACTATCGACAGGAACACCGGGGAGCTGTTTTTT.

This rearrangement joins TRBV21-1 to TRBJ2-1; TRBD2 is taken as the D call from the table, unchecked against the DNA. TRBV21-1 is given as a pseudogene. This CDR3 is 13 amino acids long. CDR3 loop: CASRLDSNNEQFF. The CDR3 DNA is TGTGCCAGCAGGTTGGACTCCAACAATGAGCAGTTCTTC.

J is TRBJ2-5 and V is TRBV7-8; 9 bases agree with TRBD1. CDR3 length equals 16 residues. Trimming removed 1 base from V and 4 bases from J; junction bases left unmatched: 7. Germline CDR1 is SGHVS and CDR2 is FQNEAQ. CDR3 in amino acids: CASSLVQGARIETQYF. The CDR3 DNA is TGTGCCAGCAGCTTAGTACAGGGGGCGAGGATAGAGACCCAGTACTTC.